The next 6 T cell receptor beta chains were all read from a single sample in a study of blood T cell repertoires in COVID-19. Here immunoSEQ multiplex PCR was the method, and the copy in TCRdb shows in-frame clones only, minus some. Among a few hundred thousand clones listed, around 87% were seen once. The material sequenced was PBMCs or T cells enriched from blood (not recorded which). These receptors all stem from a man aged 25 to 40 who had recovered from COVID-19.

The gene calls are TRBV2 and TRBJ1-5; 8 bases line up with TRBD1. This CDR3 is built from 13 residues. Trimming took 6 bases from V and 5 from J; bases not matched to a gene: 3. CDR1 and CDR2 (germline): SNHLY, FYNNEI. The CDR3 loop reads CASRQGVHQPQHF. The CDR3 DNA follows: TGTGCCAGCAGACAGGGGGTTCATCAGCCCCAGCATTTT.

This chain links TRBV9 with TRBJ1-2; TRBD1 might be the D (5 bases). V dropped 2 bases and J dropped 2 bases, with 10 bases sitting between them. Germline V lookup: CDR1 SGDLS, CDR2 YYNGEE. The CDR3 sequence is 14 residues long. The DNA of the CDR3 is TGTGCCAGCAGCGTCTCGACAGAAAACTATGGCTACACCTTC. It yields the protein CASSVSTENYGYTF.

This clone was seen once. The J gene is TRBJ1-2, the V gene TRBV6-5; D is perhaps TRBD1 (6 bases). Trimming pared 2 bases from V and 4 bases from J, leaving 8 bases between. Per germline, CDR1 MNHEY and CDR2 SVGAGI. The CDR3 has 13 residues. CDR3 in DNA: TGTGCCAGCAGTTACGGGACATTCTATGGCTACACCTTC. Protein sequence: CASSYGTFYGYTF.

The chain links TRBV18 to TRBJ1-2; 7 nucleotides align to TRBD1. Unmatched junction bases numbered 11, after V lost 2 bases and J lost 5 bases. Germline-derived CDR1 and CDR2 are KGHSH and LQKENI. The CDR3 sequence is 16 residues long. CDR3 residues: CASSPDGGGNGYGYTF. CDR3 sequence (DNA): TGTGCCAGCTCACCAGACGGAGGGGGCAACGGGTATGGCTACACCTTC.

The rearrangement uses TRBV6-2 or TRBV6-3 and TRBJ2-1; D gene unclear. Trimming removed 2 bases from V and 3 bases from J, with 8 bases in between. Germline CDR1 and CDR2: MNHEY and SVGEGT. The CDR3 extends over 14 amino acids. In nucleotides, the CDR3 is TGTGCCAGCAGTTACAGAGTATACTACAATGAGCAGTTCTTC. Translating gives CASSYRVYYNEQFF.

This chain's CDR3 is CASSPGTGDSDTQYF. CDR3 nucleotide sequence: TGCGCCAGCAGCCCCGGGACAGGGGATTCAGATACGCAGTATTTT. The chain carries TRBV5-1 and TRBJ2-3, with TRBD1 matching 10 bases. The CDR3 covers 15 residues. Germline V gene lookup returns CDR1 SGHRS and CDR2 YFSETQ. J lost 4 bases, V lost 4 bases, and 6 bases had no gene match.